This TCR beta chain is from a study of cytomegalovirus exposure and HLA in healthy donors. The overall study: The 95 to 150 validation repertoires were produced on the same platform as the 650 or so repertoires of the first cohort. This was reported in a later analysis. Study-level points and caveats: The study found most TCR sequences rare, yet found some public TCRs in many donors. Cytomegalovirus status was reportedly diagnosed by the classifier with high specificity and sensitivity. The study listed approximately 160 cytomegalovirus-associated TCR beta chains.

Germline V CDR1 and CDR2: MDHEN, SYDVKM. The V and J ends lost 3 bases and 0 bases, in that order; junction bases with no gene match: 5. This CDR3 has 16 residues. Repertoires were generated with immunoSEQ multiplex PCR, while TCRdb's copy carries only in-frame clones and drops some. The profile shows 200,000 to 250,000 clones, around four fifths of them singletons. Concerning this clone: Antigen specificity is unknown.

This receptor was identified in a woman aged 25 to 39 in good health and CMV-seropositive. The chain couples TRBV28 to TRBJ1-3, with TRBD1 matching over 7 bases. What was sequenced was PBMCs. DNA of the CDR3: TGTGCCAGCAGTTTGGGGCAGGGGGGCTCTGGAAACACCATATATTTT. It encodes CASSLGQGGSGNTIYF.